This T cell receptor (beta chain) was sequenced for a study of control samples from healthy donors and cancer patients. The assay was immunoSEQ multiplex PCR, and TCRdb's table has in-frame clones only and misses some. The table records approximately 66,000 clones, almost 90% of them present only once. Germline CDR1 and CDR2: ENHRY and SYGVKD. This CDR3 is built from 16 residues. The ends lost 11 bases at V and 4 bases at J; junction bases unmatched: 16. V gene TRBV10-3 combines with J gene TRBJ2-3, with 9 bases aligning to TRBD1. Sequenced: PBMCs. The receptor was isolated from a man between 60 and 70 years old with colorectal cancer. DNA of the CDR3: TGTGCCGCAACCGCCTCGGCGGGACAGGGTCCAGATACGCAGTATTTT. This codes for CAATASAGQGPDTQYF.